These 10 T cell receptor beta chains were all obtained from the same sample, sequenced in a study of OX40 agonist ivuxolimab in advanced cancers. Using immunoSEQ multiplex PCR, the repertoire was profiled, and TCRdb retains in-frame clones only, with some absent. The table lists around 64,000 clones, about 90% of them singletons. This specimen consisted of CD4+ or CD8+ T cells sorted from blood, obtained in a trial of the OX40 agonist ivuxolimab. These receptor sequences come from an adult with an advanced solid tumor such as melanoma, head and neck, liver or kidney cancer.

This clone came up a few times. This chain joins TRBV7-2 and TRBJ2-3; D remains unclear. The germline gives CDR1 SGHTA, CDR2 FQGNSA. Trimming cost V 4 bases and J 0 bases, with 8 bases left between them. The CDR3 covers 14 residues. The CDR3 reads CASSSRMSTDTQYF. The CDR3, as DNA: TGTGCCAGCAGCTCACGGATGAGCACAGATACGCAGTATTTT.

The chain recombines TRBV7-9 with TRBJ2-7; D possibly corresponds to TRBD1 (6 bases). Trimming stripped 5 bases from V and 2 bases from J, with 16 bases between. CDR3 size: 15 residues. Germline CDR1 SEHNR, CDR2 FQNEAQ (reference sequence). The CDR3 region has the DNA TGTGCCAGCAGCAGGGGGACCGGCTTCCCCTACGAGCAGTACTTC. Translation gives CASSRGTGFPYEQYF.

This clone was recorded a few times. The V call is TRBV7-2, the J call TRBJ2-7, with 9 bases lining up with TRBD1. Trimming took 5 bases from V and 2 from J; bases not matched to a gene: 7. The CDR3 consists of 15 residues. Per germline, CDR1 SGHTA and CDR2 FQGNSA. The CDR3 reads CASSPRDRAPYEQYF. The CDR3 bases are TGTGCCAGCAGCCCGAGGGACAGGGCCCCCTACGAGCAGTACTTC.

The table lists this clone with a count of one. V and J are TRBV29-1 and TRBJ2-1; TRBD2 agrees at 9 bases. V dropped 0 bases and J dropped 4; count of bases not matched to a gene: 4. The CDR3 is 15 residues long. CDR1 is SQVTM, CDR2 ANQGSEA, per germline. The CDR3 reads CSVEDRLAGYNEQFF. The CDR3 bases are TGCAGCGTTGAAGATCGCCTAGCGGGGTACAATGAGCAGTTCTTC.

The chain links TRBV27 to TRBJ2-7; 9 bases match TRBD2. This CDR3 comprises 16 residues. Trimming at V came to 5 bases and at J to 3 bases, leaving 11 bases not matched to a gene. Germline-derived CDR1 and CDR2 are MNHEY and SMNVEV (reference sequence). CDR3 residues: CASSRTQREVGYEQYF. The CDR3 coding sequence is TGTGCCAGCAGTAGAACCCAGCGGGAGGTAGGCTACGAGCAGTACTTC.

The chain employs TRBV7-9 and TRBJ2-1; TRBD1 matches 9 bases. The CDR3 runs 15 residues. Germline V lookup: CDR1 SEHNR, CDR2 FQNEAQ (reference sequence). Trimming took 6 bases from V and 7 from J; bases not matched to a gene: 10. CDR3 bases: TGTGCCAGCAGACCGGGACAGGGAGTGAGAAATGAGCAGTTCTTC. Translated: CASRPGQGVRNEQFF.

This clone was seen a handful of times. V usage is TRBV10-1 and J usage is TRBJ2-1, with 14 bases identical to TRBD2. The CDR3 has 19 residues. Germline CDR1 WNHNN, CDR2 SYGVQD (reference sequence). The V gene end was trimmed by 1 base and the J gene end by 6 bases; junction bases not matched to a gene: 11. The CDR3 nucleotides read TGCGCCAGCAGTGAGTTTCCGACTAGCGGGAGGGCACAAGGCAATGAGCAGTTCTTC. Protein product: CASSEFPTSGRAQGNEQFF.

This clone was picked up one time. The V and J genes are TRBV19 and TRBJ1-2; 9 bases fit TRBD1. The CDR3 spans 16 residues. CDR1 is LNHDA and CDR2 is SQIVND in the germline V gene (reference sequence). V was clipped by 6 bases and J by 3 bases; unmatched bases: 11. The DNA for the CDR3 is TGTGCCAGTAGCACCTCCGGGACAGGGTTCTACTATGGCTACACCTTC. This translates into CASSTSGTGFYYGYTF.

The rearrangement uses TRBV7-2 and TRBJ2-6; TRBD1 is a possible D gene (6 bases). Germline CDR1 is SGHTA and CDR2 is FQGNSA. V was trimmed by 1 base and J by 2 bases, leaving 12 bases between them. The CDR3 has 17 amino acids. CDR3: CASSLVGTGPGANVLTF. The CDR3 nucleotides are TGTGCCAGCAGCTTAGTAGGTACAGGGCCTGGGGCCAACGTCCTGACTTTC.

V usage is TRBV7-2 and J usage is TRBJ2-7; TRBD2 is a possible D gene (7 bases). Trimming left V 1 base short and J 3 bases short, with 13 bases between. The CDR3 runs 15 residues. In germline, CDR1 is SGHTA, CDR2 FQGNSA. The CDR3 DNA reads TGTGCCAGCAGCTTAGAACCGGGGGGCCGCTACGAGCAGTACTTC. Protein product: CASSLEPGGRYEQYF.